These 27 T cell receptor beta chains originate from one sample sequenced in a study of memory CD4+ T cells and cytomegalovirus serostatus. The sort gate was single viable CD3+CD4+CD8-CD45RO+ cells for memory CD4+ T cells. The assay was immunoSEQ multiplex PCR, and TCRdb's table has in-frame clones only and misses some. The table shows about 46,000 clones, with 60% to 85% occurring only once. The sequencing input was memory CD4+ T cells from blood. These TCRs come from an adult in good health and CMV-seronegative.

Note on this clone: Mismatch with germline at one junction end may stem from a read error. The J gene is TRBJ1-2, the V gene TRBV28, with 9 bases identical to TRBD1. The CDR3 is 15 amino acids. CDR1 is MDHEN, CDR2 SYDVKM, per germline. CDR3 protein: CASTLTGGPNYGYTF. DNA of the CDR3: TGTGCCAGCACTTTAACAGGGGGCCCTAACTATGGCTACACCTTC.

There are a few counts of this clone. Written as DNA, the CDR3 is TGTGCCAGCAGTGGGGCAGGCGATATAGCCAAAAACATTCAGTACTTC. This codes for CASSGAGDIAKNIQYF. The chain employs TRBV2 and TRBJ2-4; no reliable D call. The V and J ends lost 4 bases and 0 bases respectively, with 13 bases between them. This CDR3 has 16 amino acids. Germline V lookup: CDR1 SNHLY, CDR2 FYNNEI.

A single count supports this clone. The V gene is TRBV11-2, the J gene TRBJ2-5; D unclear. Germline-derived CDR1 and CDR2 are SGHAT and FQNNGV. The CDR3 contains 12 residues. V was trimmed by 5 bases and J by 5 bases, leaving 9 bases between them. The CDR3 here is CASSTMGETQYF. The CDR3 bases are TGTGCCAGCAGCACGATGGGGGAGACCCAGTACTTC.

Here the CDR3 reads CASATRDRASYEQYF. The CDR3 nucleotides are TGTGCCAGCGCAACCCGGGACAGGGCTTCCTACGAGCAGTACTTC. V is TRBV18 and J is TRBJ2-7; 9 bases are shared with TRBD1. The CDR3 contains 15 residues. Germline V lookup: CDR1 KGHSH, CDR2 LQKENI. V gave up 8 bases and J gave up 1 base; unmatched junction bases: 9.

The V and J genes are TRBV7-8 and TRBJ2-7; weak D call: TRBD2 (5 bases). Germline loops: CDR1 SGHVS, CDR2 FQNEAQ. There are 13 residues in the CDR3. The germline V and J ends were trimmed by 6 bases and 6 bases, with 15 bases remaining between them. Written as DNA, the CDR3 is TGTGCCAGCAGTCTCCTTACTAGTCTCGAGCAGTACTTC. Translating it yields CASSLLTSLEQYF.

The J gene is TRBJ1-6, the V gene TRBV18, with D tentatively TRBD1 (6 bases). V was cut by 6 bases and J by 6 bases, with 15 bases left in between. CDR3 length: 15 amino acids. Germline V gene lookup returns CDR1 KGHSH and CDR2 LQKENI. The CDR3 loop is CASSEQGARNSPLHF. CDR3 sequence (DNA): TGTGCCAGCTCCGAACAGGGTGCCCGTAATTCACCCCTCCACTTT.

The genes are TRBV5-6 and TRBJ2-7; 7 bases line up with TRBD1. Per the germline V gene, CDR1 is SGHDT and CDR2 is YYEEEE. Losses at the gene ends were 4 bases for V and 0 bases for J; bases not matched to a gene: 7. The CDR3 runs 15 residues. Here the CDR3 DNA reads TGTGCCAGCAGCGGACTTGGGACAGCCTCCTACGAGCAGTACTTC. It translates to CASSGLGTASYEQYF. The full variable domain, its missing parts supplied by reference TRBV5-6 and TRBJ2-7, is DAGVTQSPTHLIKTRGQQVTLRCSPKSGHDTVSWYQQALGQGPQFIFQYYEEEERQRGNFPDRFSGHQFPNYSSELNVNALLLGDSALYLCASSGLGTASYEQYFGPGTRLTVT.

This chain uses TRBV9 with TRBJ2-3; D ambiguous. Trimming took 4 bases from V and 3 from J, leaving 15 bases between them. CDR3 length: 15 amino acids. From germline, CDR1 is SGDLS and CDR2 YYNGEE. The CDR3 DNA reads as TGTGCCAGCAGCTCACGGCCGTCGGGTACAGATACGCAGTATTTT. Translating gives CASSSRPSGTDTQYF.

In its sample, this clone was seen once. Written as DNA, the CDR3 is TGCGCCAGCAGTGAGGGACAGGGGGCAACTGAAGCTTTCTTT. Translated: CASSEGQGATEAFF. V usage is TRBV10-1 and J usage is TRBJ1-1, with TRBD1 matching 11 bases. The CDR3 is made up of 14 amino acids. After removal of 2 bases from V and 5 bases from J, the junction contained 1 base not matched to a gene. Germline V gives CDR1 WNHNN, CDR2 SYGVQD (reference sequence).

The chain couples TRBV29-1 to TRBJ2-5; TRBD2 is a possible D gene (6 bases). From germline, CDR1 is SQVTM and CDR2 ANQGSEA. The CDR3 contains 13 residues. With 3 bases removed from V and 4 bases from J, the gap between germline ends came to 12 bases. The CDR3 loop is CSVDLVGGETQYF. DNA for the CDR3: TGCAGCGTTGATCTGGTGGGGGGAGAGACCCAGTACTTC. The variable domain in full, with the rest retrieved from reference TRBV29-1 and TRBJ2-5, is SAVISQKPSRDICQRGTSLTIQCQVDSQVTMMFWYRQQPGQSLTLIATANQGSEATYESGFVIDKFPISRPNLTFSTLTVSNMSPEDSSIYLCSVDLVGGETQYFGPGTRLLVL.

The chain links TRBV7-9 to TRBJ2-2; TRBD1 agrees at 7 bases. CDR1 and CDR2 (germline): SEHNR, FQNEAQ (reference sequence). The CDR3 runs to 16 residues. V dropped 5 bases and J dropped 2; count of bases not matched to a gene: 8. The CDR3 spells CASSDHRGQNTGELFF. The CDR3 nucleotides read TGTGCCAGCAGCGACCACAGGGGTCAAAACACCGGGGAGCTGTTTTTT.

The DNA for the CDR3 is TGTGCCAGCAGCTTTTGGGGGATTTCCACTGAAGCTTTCTTT. Encoded protein: CASSFWGISTEAFF. This rearrangement joins TRBV7-9 to TRBJ1-1; D may be TRBD1 (5 bases). Germline V gene sequence: CDR1 SEHNR, CDR2 FQNEAQ (reference sequence). The CDR3 consists of 14 residues. The V end was cut by 3 bases, the J end by 4 bases, with 12 bases between.

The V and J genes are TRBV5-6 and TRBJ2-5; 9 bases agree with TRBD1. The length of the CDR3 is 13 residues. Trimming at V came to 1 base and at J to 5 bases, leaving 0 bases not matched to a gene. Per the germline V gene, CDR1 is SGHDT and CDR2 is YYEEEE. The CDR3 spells CASSLTGGETQYF. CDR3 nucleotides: TGTGCCAGCAGCTTGACAGGGGGCGAGACCCAGTACTTC.

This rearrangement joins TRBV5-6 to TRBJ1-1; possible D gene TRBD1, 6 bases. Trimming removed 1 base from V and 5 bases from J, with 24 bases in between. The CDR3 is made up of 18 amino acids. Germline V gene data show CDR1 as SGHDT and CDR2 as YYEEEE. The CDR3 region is CASSLLVQQGADKTEAFF. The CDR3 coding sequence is TGTGCCAGCAGCTTGTTGGTTCAACAGGGCGCTGATAAGACTGAAGCTTTCTTT.

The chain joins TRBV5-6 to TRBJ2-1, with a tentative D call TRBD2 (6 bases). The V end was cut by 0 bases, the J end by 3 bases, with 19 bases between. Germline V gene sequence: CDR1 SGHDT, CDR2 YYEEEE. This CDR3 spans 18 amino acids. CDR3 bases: TGTGCCAGCAGCTTGGCGGGTCCGGGAGTTGCTATCTACAATGAGCAGTTCTTC. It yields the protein CASSLAGPGVAIYNEQFF.

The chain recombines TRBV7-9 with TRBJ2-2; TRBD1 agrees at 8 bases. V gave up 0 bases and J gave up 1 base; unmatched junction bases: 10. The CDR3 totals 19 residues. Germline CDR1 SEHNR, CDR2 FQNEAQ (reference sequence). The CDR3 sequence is CASSLAHGRGPRNTGELFF. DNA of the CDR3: TGTGCCAGCAGCTTAGCGCATGGCAGGGGGCCGAGGAACACCGGGGAGCTGTTTTTT.

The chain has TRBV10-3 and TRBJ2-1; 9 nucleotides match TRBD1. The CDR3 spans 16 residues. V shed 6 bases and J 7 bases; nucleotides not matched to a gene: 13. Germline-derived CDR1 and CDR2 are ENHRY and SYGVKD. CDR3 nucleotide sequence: TGTGCCATCAGCCCCTGGGACAGGGTAAGATCGAATGAGCAGTTCTTC. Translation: CAISPWDRVRSNEQFF.

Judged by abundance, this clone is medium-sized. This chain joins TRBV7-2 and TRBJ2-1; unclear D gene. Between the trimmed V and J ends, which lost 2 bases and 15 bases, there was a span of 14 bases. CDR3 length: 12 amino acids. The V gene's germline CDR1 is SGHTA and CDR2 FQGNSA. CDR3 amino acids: CASSLSLHGLFF. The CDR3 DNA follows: TGTGCCAGCAGCTTAAGCCTCCACGGCCTGTTCTTC.

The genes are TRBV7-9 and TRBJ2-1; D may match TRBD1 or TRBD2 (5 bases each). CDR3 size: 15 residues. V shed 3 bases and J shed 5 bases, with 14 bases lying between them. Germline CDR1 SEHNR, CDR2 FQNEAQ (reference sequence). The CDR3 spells CASSLHEGSNNEQFF. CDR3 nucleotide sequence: TGTGCCAGCAGCTTGCATGAGGGGTCGAACAATGAGCAGTTCTTC.

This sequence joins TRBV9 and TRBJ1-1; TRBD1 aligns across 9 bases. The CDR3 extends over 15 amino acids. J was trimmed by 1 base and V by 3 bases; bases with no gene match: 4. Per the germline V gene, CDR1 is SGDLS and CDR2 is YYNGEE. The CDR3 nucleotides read TGTGCCAGCAGCGCCTGGGGACAGGGGAACACTGAAGCTTTCTTT. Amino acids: CASSAWGQGNTEAFF.

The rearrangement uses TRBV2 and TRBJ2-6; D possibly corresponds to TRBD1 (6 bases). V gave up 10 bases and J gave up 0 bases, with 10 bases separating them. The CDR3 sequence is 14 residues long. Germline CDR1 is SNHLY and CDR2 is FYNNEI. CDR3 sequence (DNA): TGTGCCAACTCCAGGGGCTCTGGGGCCAACGTCCTGACTTTC. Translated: CANSRGSGANVLTF.

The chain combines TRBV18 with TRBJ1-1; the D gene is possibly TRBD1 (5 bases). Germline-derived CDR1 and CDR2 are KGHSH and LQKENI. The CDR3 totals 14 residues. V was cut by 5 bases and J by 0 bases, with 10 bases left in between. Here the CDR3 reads CASSGASMNTEAFF. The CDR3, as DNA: TGTGCCAGCTCAGGGGCCTCGATGAACACTGAAGCTTTCTTT.

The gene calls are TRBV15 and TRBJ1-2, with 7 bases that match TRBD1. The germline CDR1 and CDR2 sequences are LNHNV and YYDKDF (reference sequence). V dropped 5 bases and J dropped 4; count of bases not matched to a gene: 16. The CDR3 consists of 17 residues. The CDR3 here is CATSHDGPTGAGYGYTF. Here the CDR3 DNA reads TGTGCCACCAGCCACGACGGGCCAACAGGGGCAGGCTATGGCTACACCTTC.

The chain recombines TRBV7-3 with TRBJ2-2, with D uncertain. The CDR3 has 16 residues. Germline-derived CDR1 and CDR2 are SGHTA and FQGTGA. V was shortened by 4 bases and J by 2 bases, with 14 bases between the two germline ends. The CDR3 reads CASSSARALNTGELFF. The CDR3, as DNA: TGTGCCAGCAGCTCGGCTCGGGCCTTAAACACCGGGGAGCTGTTTTTT.

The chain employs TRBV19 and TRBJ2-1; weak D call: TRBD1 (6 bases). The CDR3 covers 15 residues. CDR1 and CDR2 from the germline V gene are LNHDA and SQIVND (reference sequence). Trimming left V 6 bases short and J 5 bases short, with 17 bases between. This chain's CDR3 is CASRKPGTSHNEQFF. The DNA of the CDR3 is TGTGCCAGTAGGAAACCCGGGACATCACACAATGAGCAGTTCTTC.

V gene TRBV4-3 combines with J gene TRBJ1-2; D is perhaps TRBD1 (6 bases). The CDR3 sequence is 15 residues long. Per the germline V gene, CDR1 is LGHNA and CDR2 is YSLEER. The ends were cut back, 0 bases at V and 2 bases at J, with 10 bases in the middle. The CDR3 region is CASSQEVGQNYGYTF. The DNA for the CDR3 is TGCGCCAGCAGCCAAGAGGTAGGACAGAACTATGGCTACACCTTC.

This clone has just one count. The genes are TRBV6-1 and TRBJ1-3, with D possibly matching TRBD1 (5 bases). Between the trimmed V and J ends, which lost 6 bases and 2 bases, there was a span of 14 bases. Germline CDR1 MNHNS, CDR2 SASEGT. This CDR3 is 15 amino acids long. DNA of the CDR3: TGTGCCAGCAGGCCCTCGGGGCTGACTGGAAACACCATATATTTT. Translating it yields CASRPSGLTGNTIYF.